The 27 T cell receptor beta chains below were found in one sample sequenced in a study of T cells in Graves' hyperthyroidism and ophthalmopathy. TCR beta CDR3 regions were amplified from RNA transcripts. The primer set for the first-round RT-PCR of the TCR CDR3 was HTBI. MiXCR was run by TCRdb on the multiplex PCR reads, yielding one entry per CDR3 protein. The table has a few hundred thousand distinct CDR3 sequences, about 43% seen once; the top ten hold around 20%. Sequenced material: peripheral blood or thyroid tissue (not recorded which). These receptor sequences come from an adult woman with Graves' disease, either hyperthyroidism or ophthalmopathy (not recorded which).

The CDR3 DNA reads TGCAGTGCTAGAGCCAGCGCTCGAGAGACCCAGTACTTC. Its protein product is CSARASARETQYF. V gene TRBV20-1 combines with J gene TRBJ2-5; D is ambiguous. The CDR3 spans 13 residues. Per the germline V gene, CDR1 is DFQATT and CDR2 is SNEGSKA (reference sequence). Trimming pared 1 base from V and 4 bases from J, leaving 10 bases between.

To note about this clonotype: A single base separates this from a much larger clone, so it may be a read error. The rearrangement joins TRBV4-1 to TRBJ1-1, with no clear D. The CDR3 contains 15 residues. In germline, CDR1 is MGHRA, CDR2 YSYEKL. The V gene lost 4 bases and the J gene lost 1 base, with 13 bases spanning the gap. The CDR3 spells CASSRRIKKNTEAFF. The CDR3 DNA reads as TGCGCCAGCAGCCGACGCATTAAGAAGAACACTGAAGCTTTCTTT.

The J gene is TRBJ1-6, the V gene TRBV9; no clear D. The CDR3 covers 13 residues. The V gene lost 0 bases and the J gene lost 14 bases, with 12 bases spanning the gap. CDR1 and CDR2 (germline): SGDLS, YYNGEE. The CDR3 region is CASSVGGEKALHF. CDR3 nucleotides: TGTGCCAGCAGCGTAGGCGGCGAAAAGGCCCTCCACTTT.

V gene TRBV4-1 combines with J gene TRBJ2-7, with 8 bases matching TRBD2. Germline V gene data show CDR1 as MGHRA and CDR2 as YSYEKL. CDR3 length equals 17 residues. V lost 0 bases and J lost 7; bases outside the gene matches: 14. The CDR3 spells CASSQDRGGADLREQYF. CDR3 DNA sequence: TGCGCCAGCAGCCAAGATCGGGGGGGCGCGGACCTTCGGGAGCAGTACTTC.

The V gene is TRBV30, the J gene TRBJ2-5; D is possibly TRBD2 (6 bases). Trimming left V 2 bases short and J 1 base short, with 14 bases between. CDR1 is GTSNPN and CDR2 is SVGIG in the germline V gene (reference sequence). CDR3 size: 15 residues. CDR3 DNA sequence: TGTGCCTGGAGTAGGGGAGGTGTACTCCAAGAGACCCAGTACTTC. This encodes CAWSRGGVLQETQYF.

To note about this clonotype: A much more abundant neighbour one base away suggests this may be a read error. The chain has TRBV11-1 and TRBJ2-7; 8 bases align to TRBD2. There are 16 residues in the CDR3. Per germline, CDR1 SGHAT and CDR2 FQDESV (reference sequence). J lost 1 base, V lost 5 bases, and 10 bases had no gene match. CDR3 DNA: TGTGCCAGCAGCCTCATCGGTCGGGAGGGTTCCTACGAGCAGTACTTC. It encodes CASSLIGREGSYEQYF.

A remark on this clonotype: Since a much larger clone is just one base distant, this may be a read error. The CDR3 coding sequence is TGTGCCAGCAGTGGTCCCTACACTGAAGCTTTCTTT. Its protein is CASSGPYTEAFF. The chain employs TRBV28 and TRBJ1-1; D call uncertain. CDR1 is MDHEN and CDR2 is SYDVKM in the germline V gene. The CDR3 totals 12 residues. V lost 5 bases to trimming and J lost 3 bases, with 7 bases between them.

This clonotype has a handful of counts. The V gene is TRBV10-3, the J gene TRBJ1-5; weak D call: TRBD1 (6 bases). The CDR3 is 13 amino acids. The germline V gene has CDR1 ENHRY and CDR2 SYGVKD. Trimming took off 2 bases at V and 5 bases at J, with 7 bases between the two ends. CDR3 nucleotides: TGTGCCATCAGTGAGGAGGGGGATCAGCCCCAGCATTTT. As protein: CAISEEGDQPQHF.

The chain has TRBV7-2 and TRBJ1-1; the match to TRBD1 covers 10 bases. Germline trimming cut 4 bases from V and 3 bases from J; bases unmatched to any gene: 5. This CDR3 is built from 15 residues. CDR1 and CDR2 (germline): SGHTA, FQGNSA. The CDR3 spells CASSSRDRGYTEAFF. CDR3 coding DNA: TGTGCCAGCAGCTCCCGGGACAGGGGATACACTGAAGCTTTCTTT.

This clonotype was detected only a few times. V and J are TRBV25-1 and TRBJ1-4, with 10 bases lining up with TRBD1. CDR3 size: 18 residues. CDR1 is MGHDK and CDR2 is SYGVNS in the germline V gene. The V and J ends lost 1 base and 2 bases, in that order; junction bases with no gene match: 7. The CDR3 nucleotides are TGTGCCAGCAGTGAATTGCGGGGACAGGGGTTCACTAATGAAAAACTGTTTTTT. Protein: CASSELRGQGFTNEKLFF.

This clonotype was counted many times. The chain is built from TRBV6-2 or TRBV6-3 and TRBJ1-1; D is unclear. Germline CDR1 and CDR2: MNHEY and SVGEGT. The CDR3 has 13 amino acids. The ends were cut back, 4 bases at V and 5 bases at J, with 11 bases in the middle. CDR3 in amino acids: CASSFNGRTEAFF. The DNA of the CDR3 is TGTGCCAGCAGTTTTAACGGGAGGACTGAAGCTTTCTTT.

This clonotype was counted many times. The CDR3 is CASSQAVLAEEYGYTF. The CDR3 coding sequence is TGTGCCAGCAGCCAAGCTGTACTGGCGGAAGAGTATGGCTACACCTTC. The chain has TRBV4-2 and TRBJ1-2, with D unresolved. Trimming removed 1 base at V and 5 bases at J, with 17 bases between. Per the germline V gene, CDR1 is LGHNA and CDR2 is YNFKEQ. This CDR3 contains 16 residues.

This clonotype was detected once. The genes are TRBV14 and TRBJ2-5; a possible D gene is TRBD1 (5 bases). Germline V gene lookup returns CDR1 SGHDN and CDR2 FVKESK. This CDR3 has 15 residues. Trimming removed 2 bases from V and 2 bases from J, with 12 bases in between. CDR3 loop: CASSQSIGAQETQYF. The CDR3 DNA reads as TGTGCCAGCAGCCAAAGCATAGGGGCACAAGAGACCCAGTACTTC.

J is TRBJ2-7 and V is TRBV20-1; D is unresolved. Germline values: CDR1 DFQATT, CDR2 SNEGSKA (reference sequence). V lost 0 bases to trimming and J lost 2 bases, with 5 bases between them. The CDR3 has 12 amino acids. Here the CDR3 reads CSARDGPYEQYF. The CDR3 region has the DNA TGCAGTGCTAGAGACGGGCCCTACGAGCAGTACTTC.

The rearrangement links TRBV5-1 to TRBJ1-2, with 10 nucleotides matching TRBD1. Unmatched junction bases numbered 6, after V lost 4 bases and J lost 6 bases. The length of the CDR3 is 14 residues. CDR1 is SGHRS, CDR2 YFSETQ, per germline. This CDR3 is CASSPAGTGDGYTF. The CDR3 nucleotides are TGCGCCAGCAGCCCGGCCGGGACAGGGGATGGCTACACCTTC.

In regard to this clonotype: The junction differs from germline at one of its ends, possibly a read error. The CDR3 DNA reads TGTGCCAGCAGGGAAGGGACAGGGGGCACTGAAGCTTTCTTT. Translation: CASREGTGGTEAFF. This rearrangement joins TRBV6-1 to TRBJ1-1, with TRBD1 matching 11 bases. The CDR3 is 14 residues long. Germline assignment: CDR1 MNHNS and CDR2 SASEGT.

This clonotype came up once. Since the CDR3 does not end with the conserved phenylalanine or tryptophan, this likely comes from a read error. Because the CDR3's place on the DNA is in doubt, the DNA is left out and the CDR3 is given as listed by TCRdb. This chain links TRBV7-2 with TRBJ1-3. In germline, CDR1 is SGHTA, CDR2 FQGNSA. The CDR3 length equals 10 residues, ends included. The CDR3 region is CASSLAAGAI.

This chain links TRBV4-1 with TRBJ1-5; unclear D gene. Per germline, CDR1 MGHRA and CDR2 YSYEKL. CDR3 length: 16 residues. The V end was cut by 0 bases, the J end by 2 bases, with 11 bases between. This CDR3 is CASSQERGGGNQPQHF. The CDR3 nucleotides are TGCGCCAGCAGCCAAGAGCGGGGTGGCGGCAATCAGCCCCAGCATTTT.

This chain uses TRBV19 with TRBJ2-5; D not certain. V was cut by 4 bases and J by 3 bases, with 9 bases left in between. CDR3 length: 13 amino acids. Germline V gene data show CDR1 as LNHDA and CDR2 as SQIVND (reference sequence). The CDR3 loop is CASSTRPEETQYF. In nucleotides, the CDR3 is TGTGCCAGTAGTACCAGACCCGAAGAGACCCAGTACTTC.

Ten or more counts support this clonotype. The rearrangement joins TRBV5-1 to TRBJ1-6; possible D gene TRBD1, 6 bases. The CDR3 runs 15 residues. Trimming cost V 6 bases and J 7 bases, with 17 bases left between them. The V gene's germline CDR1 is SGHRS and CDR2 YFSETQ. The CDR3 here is CASTLSGRGNSPLHF. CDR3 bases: TGCGCCAGCACCTTAAGTGGCAGGGGCAATTCACCCCTCCACTTT.

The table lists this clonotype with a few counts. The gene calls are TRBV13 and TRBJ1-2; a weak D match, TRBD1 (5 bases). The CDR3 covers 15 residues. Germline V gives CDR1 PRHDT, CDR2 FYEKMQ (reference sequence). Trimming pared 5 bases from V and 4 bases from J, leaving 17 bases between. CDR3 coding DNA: TGTGCCAGCAGCGCCTGGGACCGACCAAGCTATGGCTACACCTTC. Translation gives CASSAWDRPSYGYTF.

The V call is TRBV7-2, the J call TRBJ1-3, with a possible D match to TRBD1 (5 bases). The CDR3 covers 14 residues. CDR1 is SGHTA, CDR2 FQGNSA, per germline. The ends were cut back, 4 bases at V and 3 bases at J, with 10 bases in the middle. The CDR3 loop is CASSSRGVGNTIYF. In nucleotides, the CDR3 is TGTGCCAGCAGCTCCCGAGGGGTTGGAAACACCATATATTTT.

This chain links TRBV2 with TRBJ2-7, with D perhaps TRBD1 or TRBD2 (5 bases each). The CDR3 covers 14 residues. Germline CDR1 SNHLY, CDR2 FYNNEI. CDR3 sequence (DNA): TGTGCTAGAACCCAGTGGGGGACCCACTACGAGCAGTACTTC. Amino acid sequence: CARTQWGTHYEQYF.

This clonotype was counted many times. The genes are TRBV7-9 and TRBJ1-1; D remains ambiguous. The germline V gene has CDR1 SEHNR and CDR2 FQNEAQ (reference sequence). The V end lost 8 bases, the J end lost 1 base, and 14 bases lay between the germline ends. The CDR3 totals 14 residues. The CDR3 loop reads CASGVISPNTEAFF. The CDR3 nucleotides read TGTGCCAGCGGGGTGATATCACCGAACACTGAAGCTTTCTTT.

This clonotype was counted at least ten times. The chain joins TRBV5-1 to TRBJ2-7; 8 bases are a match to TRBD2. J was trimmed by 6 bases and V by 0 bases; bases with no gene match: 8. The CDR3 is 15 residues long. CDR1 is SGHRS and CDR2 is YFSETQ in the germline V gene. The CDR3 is CASSLDTGGPGEQYF. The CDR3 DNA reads TGCGCCAGCAGCTTGGATACGGGAGGGCCGGGCGAGCAGTACTTC.

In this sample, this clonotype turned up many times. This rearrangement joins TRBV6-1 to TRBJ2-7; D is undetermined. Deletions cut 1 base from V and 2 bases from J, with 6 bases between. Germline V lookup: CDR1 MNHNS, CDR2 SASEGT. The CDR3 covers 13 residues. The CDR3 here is CASSEGLTYEQYF. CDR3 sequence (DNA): TGTGCCAGCAGTGAAGGGCTTACCTACGAGCAGTACTTC.

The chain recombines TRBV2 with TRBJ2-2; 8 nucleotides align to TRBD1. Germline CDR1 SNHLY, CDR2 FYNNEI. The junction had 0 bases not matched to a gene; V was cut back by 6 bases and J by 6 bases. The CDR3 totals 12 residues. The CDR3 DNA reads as TGTGCCAGCAGGGACAGGGCCGGGGAGCTGTTTTTT. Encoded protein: CASRDRAGELFF.